These 2 T cell receptor beta chains were sequenced from one sample in a study of response to subunit inactivated influenza vaccine (dated by TCRdb to 2016 to 2019). The method behind the library was RT-PCR. Sequenced using an Illumina HiSeq 2500. TCRdb trimmed public reads at Q25 via fastp, called clones via MiXCR and kept in-frame beta chains. Every distinct CDR3 protein forms one entry, paired with its most common genes and DNA. For this sample there are hundreds of thousands of distinct CDR3 sequences; less than 20% appear just once. The top ten hold 11% of the sample. Sequencing was performed on PBMCs from blood, taken more than 4 days after vaccination. The source is a man aged 45 to 65 who received an inactivated influenza vaccine. Donor details come from another sample of the same person, matched by shared clones.

The chain recombines TRBV4-3 with TRBJ1-5; D unresolved. CDR1 is LGHNA, CDR2 YSLEER, per germline. The CDR3 length is 15 residues. V was clipped by 1 base and J by 0 bases, with 7 bases between them. Here the CDR3 DNA reads TGCGCCAGCAGCCAAGGGCACATTAGCAATCAGCCCCAGCATTTT. Translated: CASSQGHISNQPQHF.

The chain has TRBV20-1 and TRBJ2-5, with TRBD2 matching 10 bases. Germline CDR1 DFQATT, CDR2 SNEGSKA (reference sequence). The CDR3 contains 17 residues. With V trimmed by 8 bases and J by 5 bases, 20 bases remained unmatched. The CDR3 bases are TGCAGTTTTCCGCCCCCCAGGTGGACTAGCGGACTGGAGACCCAGTACTTC. This codes for CSFPPPRWTSGLETQYF.